This entry lists 17 T cell receptor beta chains sequenced from one sample in a study of cytomegalovirus exposure and HLA in healthy donors. Primers included in the PCR were 60 Vbeta and 13 Jbeta primers. Sequenced by immunoSEQ multiplex PCR; TCRdb stores in-frame clones only, minus some. Of 100,000 to 150,000 clones listed, 75% to 85% are singletons. Specimen: PBMCs. Source of these receptors: a male donor in good health and CMV-seronegative.

This chain connects TRBV6-5 to TRBJ2-3; D remains ambiguous. The CDR3 extends over 15 amino acids. The germline gives CDR1 MNHEY, CDR2 SVGAGI. V lost 2 bases, J lost 2 bases, and 11 bases lay in between. The CDR3 region is CASSYGLQVTDTQYF. The CDR3 nucleotides read TGTGCCAGCAGTTACGGGCTTCAGGTCACAGATACGCAGTATTTT.

The J gene is TRBJ2-2, the V gene TRBV9, with TRBD1 matching over 10 bases. With 4 bases clipped from V and 6 bases from J, the junction kept 6 bases outside the gene matches. The length of the CDR3 is 15 residues. Germline V lookup: CDR1 SGDLS, CDR2 YYNGEE. The CDR3 is CASSRDRGRSGELFF. In DNA, the CDR3 is TGTGCCAGCAGCCGGGACAGGGGAAGGTCCGGGGAGCTGTTTTTT.

V and J are TRBV15 and TRBJ2-1, with 9 bases matching TRBD1. Germline CDR1 reads LNHNV; CDR2 reads YYDKDF (reference sequence). The CDR3 covers 14 residues. The V gene end was trimmed by 3 bases and the J gene end by 7 bases; junction bases not matched to a gene: 4. The CDR3 sequence: CATSRDRGWNEQFF. The CDR3 region has the DNA TGTGCCACCAGCAGGGACAGGGGATGGAATGAGCAGTTCTTC.

V is TRBV7-9 and J is TRBJ1-2, with TRBD1 as a possible D gene (5 bases). V was trimmed by 5 bases and J by 9 bases, leaving 16 bases between them. CDR1 and CDR2 (germline): SEHNR, FQNEAQ (reference sequence). The CDR3 runs 13 residues. The CDR3 sequence: CASSPEDGASYTF. The CDR3 DNA follows: TGTGCCAGCAGCCCAGAGGATGGGGCTAGCTACACCTTC.

The chain combines TRBV18 with TRBJ2-1, with TRBD2 as a possible D gene (5 bases). The length of the CDR3 is 13 residues. Trimming shortened V by 2 bases and J by 5 bases, and 7 bases separated the two germline ends. Germline V gives CDR1 KGHSH, CDR2 LQKENI. CDR3 protein: CASSPGSNNEQFF. Here the CDR3 DNA reads TGTGCCAGCTCACCAGGGAGCAACAATGAGCAGTTCTTC.

The chain links TRBV4-1 to TRBJ1-2; no definite D call. Trimming stripped 3 bases from V and 4 bases from J, with 15 bases between. This CDR3 contains 15 residues. CDR1 MGHRA and CDR2 YSYEKL come from the germline V gene. The CDR3 region is CASSQGGPDPYGYTF. In DNA, the CDR3 is TGCGCCAGCAGCCAGGGCGGGCCAGACCCCTATGGCTACACCTTC.

The genes are TRBV11-2 and TRBJ1-2; D not resolved. Germline V gene data show CDR1 as SGHAT and CDR2 as FQNNGV. V lost 4 bases to trimming and J lost 3 bases, with 15 bases between them. This CDR3 has 15 amino acids. CDR3 coding DNA: TGTGCCAGCAGCTCCCGGGTCCTGAGGGACTATGGCTACACCTTC. As protein: CASSSRVLRDYGYTF.

The V gene is TRBV12-1, the J gene TRBJ2-7; the listed D gene, TRBD2, was not tested against the DNA. TRBV12-1 has pseudogene status. The CDR3 extends over 15 amino acids. The CDR3 spells CASSFAQRGTYEQYF. CDR3 bases: TGTGCCAGCAGCTTTGCCCAGCGGGGGACCTACGAGCAGTACTTC.

In DNA, the CDR3 is TGTGCCAGCCTTTCGCTCTTTATAGGGGGGAACACTGAAGCTTTCTTT. Protein sequence: CASLSLFIGGNTEAFF. The rearrangement uses TRBV19 and TRBJ1-1, with D possibly TRBD1 on 6 matching bases. Trimming took 9 bases from V and 1 from J, leaving 21 bases between them. In germline, CDR1 is LNHDA, CDR2 SQIVND (reference sequence). The CDR3 sequence is 16 residues long. Combining the CDR3 with reference TRBV19 and TRBJ1-1 gives the whole variable domain DGGITQSPKYLFRKEGQNVTLSCEQNLNHDAMYWYRQDPGQGLRLIYYSQIVNDFQKGDIAEGYSVSREKKESFPLTVTSAQKNPTAFYLCASLSLFIGGNTEAFFGQGTRLTVV.

The J gene is TRBJ1-4, the V gene TRBV11-3; 10 nucleotides agree with TRBD1. The CDR3 covers 19 residues. CDR1 is SGHNT and CDR2 is YENEEA in the germline V gene. V shed 1 base and J 5 bases; nucleotides not matched to a gene: 13. The CDR3 DNA reads as TGTGCCAGCAGCTTAGGAAAGAGGGTGACAGGGGGCGAGAATGAAAAACTGTTTTTT. Translated: CASSLGKRVTGGENEKLFF.

V usage is TRBV11-2 and J usage is TRBJ2-1, with 8 bases lining up with TRBD2. Per the germline V gene, CDR1 is SGHAT and CDR2 is FQNNGV. The length of the CDR3 is 12 residues. With 5 bases clipped from V and 12 bases from J, the junction kept 6 bases outside the gene matches. The CDR3 DNA is TGTGCCAGCAGCGCGGAGGGACTAGGGCAGTTCTTC. Translated: CASSAEGLGQFF.

The chain carries TRBV7-3 and TRBJ2-1, with D possibly being TRBD2 (5 bases). Germline CDR1 SGHTA, CDR2 FQGTGA. CDR3 length: 15 amino acids. The V gene lost 4 bases and the J gene lost 4 bases, with 14 bases spanning the gap. CDR3 residues: CASSSVRRGYNEQFF. Here the CDR3 DNA reads TGTGCCAGCAGCTCGGTCCGGAGAGGGTACAATGAGCAGTTCTTC.

This chain joins TRBV6-4 and TRBJ1-1, with D possibly TRBD1 on 5 matching bases. The CDR3 runs 14 residues. Germline-derived CDR1 and CDR2 are MRHNA and SNTAGT. The germline V and J ends were trimmed by 6 bases and 1 base, with 12 bases remaining between them. The CDR3 nucleotides are TGTGCCAGCAGCTCGACAGCCGAGAACACTGAAGCTTTCTTT. It translates to CASSSTAENTEAFF.

The gene calls are TRBV4-1 and TRBJ2-2; the match to TRBD2 covers 13 bases. The V and J ends lost 1 base and 6 bases, in that order; junction bases with no gene match: 5. The CDR3 has 17 amino acids. Germline V gene lookup returns CDR1 MGHRA and CDR2 YSYEKL. The chain's CDR3 is CASSQGLAGGWSGELFF. CDR3 DNA sequence: TGCGCCAGCAGCCAAGGACTAGCGGGGGGATGGTCCGGGGAGCTGTTTTTT.

V and J are TRBV2 and TRBJ2-2, with a tentative D call TRBD2 (7 bases). The V end lost 6 bases, the J end lost 4 bases, and 18 bases lay between the germline ends. The germline V gene has CDR1 SNHLY and CDR2 FYNNEI. The CDR3 contains 16 residues. The CDR3 coding sequence is TGTGCCAGCAGGCCCCGGGGGGCTGGCAGCACCGGGGAGCTGTTTTTT. This encodes CASRPRGAGSTGELFF.

This clone was detected only once. The chain combines TRBV19 with TRBJ1-2; a possible D gene is TRBD1 (6 bases). Germline V lookup: CDR1 LNHDA, CDR2 SQIVND (reference sequence). The CDR3 covers 14 residues. Trimming cost V 4 bases and J 2 bases, with 11 bases left between them. The DNA of the CDR3 is TGTGCCAGTAGTACCAGACAGGCCAACTATGGCTACACCTTC. Translated, it gives CASSTRQANYGYTF.

This clone was recorded many times. This chain connects TRBV5-1 to TRBJ1-6, with 9 bases that match TRBD1. This CDR3 comprises 14 residues. Germline loops: CDR1 SGHRS, CDR2 YFSETQ. The V segment lost 4 bases and the J segment 10 bases; nucleotides outside the gene matches: 6. Here the CDR3 DNA reads TGCGCCAGCAGCCCGGGACAGGGCGGATCACCCCTCCACTTT. This gives the protein CASSPGQGGSPLHF.